The source of this TCR beta chain is a study of regulatory T cells in long-lasting Graves disease. Time point specified: newly diagnosed GD, antithyroid drugs for less than 3 months. PBMC RNA was the source of the TCR library. Patients were from an endocrinology department in Xi'an, China. Unmatched junction bases numbered 13, after V lost 4 bases and J lost 7 bases. The germline CDR1 and CDR2 sequences are SGHRS and YFSETQ. This CDR3 contains 16 residues. The TCR beta library used iRepertoire HTBI primers with Arm-PCR amplification of CDR3. One entry per CDR3 protein, called by TCRdb with MiXCR from the multiplex PCR reads. The sample lists around 450,000 distinct CDR3 sequences, roughly 16% seen once, with 10% to 15% in the top ten. The study's findings and limits: Newly diagnosed Graves' patients had higher TCR diversity than persistent ones.

Worth noting for this clonotype: Its antigen is unidentified.

This sample also appeared in a second study, on T cells in Graves' hyperthyroidism and ophthalmopathy. This second study notes: Patients were aged 18 to 65, had disease duration under 2 months, and had newly diagnosed hyperthyroidism.

The chain employs TRBV5-1 and TRBJ2-7; TRBD2 agrees at 11 bases. The sequence derives from a man between 40 and 49 years old with Graves disease. This specimen consisted of peripheral blood mononuclear cells (PBMCs), obtained at new diagnosis, from a patient treated with antithyroid drugs. The CDR3 region has the DNA TGCGCCAGCAGCCCAGAAATAGCGGGAGGGATGCGTGAGCAGTACTTC. Amino acids: CASSPEIAGGMREQYF.